These T cell receptor beta chains were read from a single sample in a study of cytomegalovirus exposure and HLA in healthy donors. Some clones are missing from TCRdb's copy, which holds only in-frame ones; the method was immunoSEQ multiplex PCR. The data show 150,000 or so clones, approximately 87% seen once. Sequenced input: PBMCs. The receptor source for this set is a woman under 40 in good health and CMV-seronegative. CDR3s include the opening cysteine and the closing phenylalanine or tryptophan.

TRBV6-5	CASSLAGGPYEQYF
TRBV2	CASRRQGSNTEAFF
TRBV7-2	CASSSTTHINQPQHF
TRBV7-9	CASSPSAGSYNEQFF
TRBV5-1	CARVLRGGSRGTYEQYF
TRBV5-1	CATRDRGSGSYNEQFF
TRBV4-1	CASSQDGGANQPQHF
TRBV29-1	CSVVGTALSYEQYF
TRBV2	CASSEALRTGKSGELFF
TRBV29-1	CSALDRETEAFF
TRBV6-1	CASSPSGGDFGEQYF
TRBV29-1	CSVSTAEGGYTF
TRBV2	CASMSEVSYEQYF
TRBV6-9	CASSYQTRETQYF
TRBV4-1	CASSQFRDSNQPQHF
TRBV5-1	CASSLAHRGDQETQYF
TRBV27	CASSFAGAPQYF
TRBV27	CASSGYEDSRELFF
TRBV4-2	CASSQDEGERGYTF
TRBV4-3	CASSQVSLRDSVPGELFF
TRBV11-2	CASSLDLLDYGYTF
TRBV4-3	CASSQGRIGEGNNEQFF
TRBV6-5	CAGQDRAFF
TRBV6-6	CASSYGHQNNEQFF
TRBV4-1	CASSQGPDLNTDTQYF
TRBV5-8	CASSLFDRGYSPLHF
TRBV5-4	CASSPELAGGGYNEQFF
TRBV27	CASSLSLSYEQYF
TRBV4-1	CASSQEPGTAHNQPQHF
TRBV14	CASSLKRTGLGAYGYTF
TRBV5-4	CASSAGTVDSPLHF
TRBV7-9	CASSLLRGSGHTQDEQYF
TRBV5-1	CASSLAGGRSTNHTEAFF
TRBV10-2	CASSDPTGNGNQPQHF
TRBV12-5	CASGPGQGKNIQYF
TRBV4-1	CASSQVGLAGKKRSYNEQFF
TRBV6-5	CASSYRRFDNNYGYTF
TRBV6-1	CASSEGETGAEEQFF
TRBV5-1	CASTVGGASEAFF
TRBV7-2	CASSLVVGLVNNEQFF
TRBV27	CASSFFSSTDTQYF
TRBV5-6	CASSPGVSRGYTF